The T cell receptor (beta chain) described here comes from a study of identical twins. In the case of this clonotype: The antigen is unknown.

Unique molecular identifiers were present on the cDNA, which also gained a universal primer site by template switching. TCRdb re-analysed the 5' RACE reads in MiXCR, keeping a single row per CDR3 protein. The sample gives roughly 500,000 distinct CDR3 sequences, 20% to 25% of which show up once; around 0.9% is in the top ten. This CDR3 has 13 residues. Trimming pared 11 bases from V and 2 bases from J, leaving 16 bases between. Study conclusions and caveats: Modelling underestimated the level of out-of-frame TCR alpha sharing observed in monozygotic twins.

This sample also belongs to another study, concerning T cells expressing NK-cell markers. As that study records: Sorted CD3+CD56-NKG2C+, CD3+CD56+NKG2C+ and CD3+CD56+NKG2C- T cells supplied the TCR beta repertoires. Nothing established the HCMV specificity of expanded NKG2C+ T cell clones.

The chain joins TRBV12-3 or TRBV12-4 to TRBJ2-7; the D gene is possibly TRBD1 (6 bases). Sequencing input: CD4+ T cells sorted from blood. The source of this sequence is a woman between 18 and 29 years old in good health. CDR3 in amino acids: CASGTFGTYEQYF. CDR3 nucleotides: TGTGCCTCCGGGACATTTGGTACCTACGAGCAGTACTTC.